The 7 T cell receptor beta chains below were found in one sample sequenced in a study of cytotoxic CD8 clonotypes in ibrutinib-treated CLL. TCRdb's copy holds only in-frame clones and misses some; the assay was immunoSEQ multiplex PCR. The sample records some 43,000 clones, around 73% being singletons. This sample comprised PBMCs, obtained after 12 months of ibrutinib treatment. The receptors here all came from a human donor with chronic lymphocytic leukemia.

This clone has only one observation. J is TRBJ2-6 and V is TRBV7-3; unclear D gene. V was shortened by 7 bases and J by 12 bases, with 16 bases between the two germline ends. The CDR3 is made up of 13 amino acids. Germline assignment: CDR1 SGHTA and CDR2 FQGTGA. Here the CDR3 DNA reads TGTGCCAGCACCCGAGGATCGGCCTCCGTCCTGACTTTC. It yields the protein CASTRGSASVLTF.

This chain links TRBV4-1 with TRBJ2-1; possibly TRBD2 for D (6 bases). The germline V gene encodes CDR1 MGHRA and CDR2 YSYEKL. V was trimmed by 2 bases and J by 4 bases, leaving 12 bases between them. The CDR3 loop spans 15 amino acids. As DNA, the CDR3 is TGCGCCAGCAGCCAATTTGAGGGACTGTACAATGAGCAGTTCTTC. Protein sequence: CASSQFEGLYNEQFF.

This chain links TRBV29-1 with TRBJ1-1, with D hard to call. CDR1 SQVTM and CDR2 ANQGSEA come from the germline V gene. V dropped 5 bases and J dropped 0 bases, with 10 bases sitting between them. This CDR3 region has 13 residues. The CDR3 is CSVSQKMNTEAFF. The CDR3, as DNA: TGCAGCGTTTCCCAAAAAATGAACACTGAAGCTTTCTTT.

The V call is TRBV5-1, the J call TRBJ2-1; D ambiguous. The CDR3 runs to 14 residues. Germline values: CDR1 SGHRS, CDR2 YFSETQ. Trimming stripped 4 bases from V and 1 base from J, with 9 bases between. CDR3 DNA sequence: TGCGCCAGCAGCCCGGATGGATCCTACAATGAGCAGTTCTTC. Residues: CASSPDGSYNEQFF.

V is TRBV5-5 and J is TRBJ2-7; D is unclear. V was cut by 4 bases and J by 3 bases, with 8 bases left in between. CDR3 length equals 12 residues. Per the germline V gene, CDR1 is SGHKS and CDR2 is YYEKEE (reference sequence). CDR3: CASSPNNYEQYF. DNA of the CDR3: TGTGCCAGCAGCCCGAACAACTACGAGCAGTACTTC.

This clone was found a few times. The CDR3 sequence is CASSLIGGGHGELFF. CDR3 coding DNA: TGTGCCAGCAGCTTGATCGGCGGGGGTCACGGGGAGCTGTTTTTT. The rearrangement joins TRBV5-4 to TRBJ2-2; TRBD2 agrees at 7 bases. Germline lookup yields CDR1 SGHNT and CDR2 YYREEE (reference sequence). V trimming: 1 base; J trimming: 7 bases; junction bases outside the gene matches: 7. The CDR3 has 15 residues.

This clone was seen more than once but under ten times. The J gene is TRBJ1-2, the V gene TRBV6-5, with 8 bases fitting TRBD1. Looked up from germline, CDR1 is MNHEY and CDR2 is SVGAGI. After removal of 6 bases from V and 4 bases from J, the junction contained 4 bases not matched to a gene. The CDR3 consists of 13 residues. CDR3: CASRIGQGYGYTF. For the CDR3, the DNA is TGTGCCAGCAGAATAGGACAGGGCTATGGCTACACCTTC.